The 6 T cell receptor beta chains listed next were all sequenced from one sample in a study of siplizumab effects on memory and regulatory T cells. Some clones are missing from TCRdb's copy, which holds only in-frame ones; the method was immunoSEQ multiplex PCR. The data hold under 110,000 clones, with around 90% observed a single time. Sequencing used non-Treg CD4+ T cells sorted from blood. The source is a human donor in good health.

The chain combines TRBV2 with TRBJ2-1, with D uncertain. V gave up 5 bases and J gave up 8 bases, with 7 bases separating them. CDR3 length equals 11 residues. The germline V gene has CDR1 SNHLY and CDR2 FYNNEI. CDR3 DNA: TGTGCCAGCAGTCCTGTCTATGAGCAGTTCTTC. This encodes CASSPVYEQFF.

The rearrangement uses TRBV4-1 and TRBJ1-1; D call uncertain. CDR1 is MGHRA and CDR2 is YSYEKL in the germline V gene. CDR3 length equals 15 residues. Trimming cost V 2 bases and J 1 base, with 11 bases left between them. CDR3 loop: CASSQPDRRNTEAFF. CDR3 nucleotide sequence: TGCGCCAGCAGCCAACCGGACCGGCGGAACACTGAAGCTTTCTTT.

This chain connects TRBV7-9 to TRBJ1-4; the match to TRBD1 covers 8 bases. CDR1 and CDR2 from the germline V gene are SEHNR and FQNEAQ (reference sequence). This CDR3 is built from 16 residues. V lost 4 bases, J lost 2 bases, and 6 bases stayed unmatched. CDR3 amino acids: CASSSDRGVTNEKLFF. The CDR3 DNA reads as TGTGCCAGCAGCTCAGACAGGGGTGTTACTAATGAAAAACTGTTTTTT.

The chain is built from TRBV6-1 and TRBJ2-2, with D hard to call. The CDR3 consists of 12 residues. Germline V lookup: CDR1 MNHNS, CDR2 SASEGT. With 7 bases removed from V and 6 bases from J, the gap between germline ends came to 9 bases. The CDR3 DNA reads TGTGCCAGCACCACCAGGTCCGGGGAGCTGTTTTTT. Translating it yields CASTTRSGELFF.

Only a few counts were recorded for this clone. The rearrangement uses TRBV9 and TRBJ1-1; maybe TRBD1 (5 bases). CDR1 is SGDLS and CDR2 is YYNGEE in the germline V gene. V was pared by 3 bases and J by 3 bases, with 9 bases between. The CDR3 has 13 amino acids. DNA for the CDR3: TGTGCCAGCAGCGCCAGAGGGGACACTGAAGCTTTCTTT. Translated: CASSARGDTEAFF.

The chain is built from TRBV19 and TRBJ1-2; D may be TRBD1 (5 bases). The CDR3 sequence is 14 residues long. Germline V gene data show CDR1 as LNHDA and CDR2 as SQIVND (reference sequence). V was trimmed by 4 bases and J by 4 bases, leaving 13 bases between them. CDR3 amino acids: CASSTARDLYGYTF. Written as DNA, the CDR3 is TGTGCCAGTAGTACCGCCAGGGACCTCTATGGCTACACCTTC.